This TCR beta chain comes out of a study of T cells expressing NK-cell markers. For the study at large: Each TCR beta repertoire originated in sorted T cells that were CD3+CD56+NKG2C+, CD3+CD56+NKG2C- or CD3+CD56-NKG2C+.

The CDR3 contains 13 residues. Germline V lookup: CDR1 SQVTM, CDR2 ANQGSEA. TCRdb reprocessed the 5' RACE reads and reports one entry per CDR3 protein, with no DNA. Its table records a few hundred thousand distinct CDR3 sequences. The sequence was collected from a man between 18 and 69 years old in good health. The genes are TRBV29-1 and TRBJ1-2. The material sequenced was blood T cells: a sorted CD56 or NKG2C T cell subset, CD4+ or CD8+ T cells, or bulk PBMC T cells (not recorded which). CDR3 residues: CSVEQRANYGYTF.